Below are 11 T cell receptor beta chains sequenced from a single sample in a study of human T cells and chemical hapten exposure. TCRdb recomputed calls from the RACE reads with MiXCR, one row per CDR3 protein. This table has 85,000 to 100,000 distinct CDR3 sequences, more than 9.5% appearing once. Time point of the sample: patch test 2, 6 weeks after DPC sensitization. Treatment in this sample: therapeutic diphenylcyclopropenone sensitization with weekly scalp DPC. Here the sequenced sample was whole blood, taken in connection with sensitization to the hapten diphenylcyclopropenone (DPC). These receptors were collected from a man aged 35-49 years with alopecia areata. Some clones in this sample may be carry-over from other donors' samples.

The CDR3 loop reads CASSLIPENEKLFF. In DNA form, the CDR3 reads TGCGCCAGCAGCTTGATTCCGGAGAATGAAAAACTGTTTTTT. V gene TRBV5-1 combines with J gene TRBJ1-4, with D unclear. V gave up 1 base and J gave up 5 bases, with 9 bases separating them. In germline, CDR1 is SGHRS, CDR2 YFSETQ. This CDR3 is built from 14 residues. Looking up the rest from reference TRBV5-1 and TRBJ1-4 gives the full variable domain: KAGVTQTPRYLIKTRGQQVTLSCSPISGHRSVSWYQQTPGQGLQFLFEYFSETQRNKGNFPGRFSGRQFSNSRSEMNVSTLELGDSALYLCASSLIPENEKLFFGSGTQLSVL.

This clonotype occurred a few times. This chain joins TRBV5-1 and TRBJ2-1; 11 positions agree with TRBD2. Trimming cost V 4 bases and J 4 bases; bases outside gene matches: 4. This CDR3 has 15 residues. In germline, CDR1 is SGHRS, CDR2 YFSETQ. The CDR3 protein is CASSQGLAVYNEQFF. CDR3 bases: TGCGCCAGCAGCCAGGGACTAGCGGTGTACAATGAGCAGTTCTTC.

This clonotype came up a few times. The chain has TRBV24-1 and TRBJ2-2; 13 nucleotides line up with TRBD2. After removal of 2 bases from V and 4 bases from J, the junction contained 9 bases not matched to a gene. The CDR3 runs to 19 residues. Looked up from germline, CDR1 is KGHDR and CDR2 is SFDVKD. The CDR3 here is CATSDSTGTSGVATGELFF. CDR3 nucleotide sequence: TGTGCCACCAGTGATTCCACCGGGACTAGCGGGGTCGCCACCGGGGAGCTGTTTTTT.

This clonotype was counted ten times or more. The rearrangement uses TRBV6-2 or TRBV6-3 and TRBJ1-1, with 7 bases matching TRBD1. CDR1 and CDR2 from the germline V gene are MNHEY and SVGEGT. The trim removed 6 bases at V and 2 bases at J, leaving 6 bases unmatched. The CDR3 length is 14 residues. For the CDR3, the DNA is TGTGCCAGCAGGAGGGACAGCACAAACACTGAAGCTTTCTTT. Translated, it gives CASRRDSTNTEAFF.

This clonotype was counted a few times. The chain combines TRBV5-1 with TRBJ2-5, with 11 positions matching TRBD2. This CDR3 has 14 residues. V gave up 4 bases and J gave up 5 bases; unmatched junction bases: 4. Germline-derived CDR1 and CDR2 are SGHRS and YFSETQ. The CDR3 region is CASSVGLAVETQYF. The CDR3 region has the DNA TGCGCCAGCAGCGTGGGACTAGCGGTGGAGACCCAGTACTTC. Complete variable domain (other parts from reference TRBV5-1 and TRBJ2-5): KAGVTQTPRYLIKTRGQQVTLSCSPISGHRSVSWYQQTPGQGLQFLFEYFSETQRNKGNFPGRFSGRQFSNSRSEMNVSTLELGDSALYLCASSVGLAVETQYFGPGTRLLVL.

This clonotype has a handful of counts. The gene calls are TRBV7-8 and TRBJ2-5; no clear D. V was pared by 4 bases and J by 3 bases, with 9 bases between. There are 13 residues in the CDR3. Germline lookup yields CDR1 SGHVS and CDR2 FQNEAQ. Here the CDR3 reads CASSSSREETQYF. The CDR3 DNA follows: TGTGCCAGCAGCTCGTCTAGGGAAGAGACCCAGTACTTC.

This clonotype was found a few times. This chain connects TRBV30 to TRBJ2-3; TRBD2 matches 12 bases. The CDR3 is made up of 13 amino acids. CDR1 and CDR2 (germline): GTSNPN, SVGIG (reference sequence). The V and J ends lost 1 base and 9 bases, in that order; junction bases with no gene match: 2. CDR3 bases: TGTGCCTGGAGTGGACTAGCGGGAGAGACGCAGTATTTT. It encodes CAWSGLAGETQYF.

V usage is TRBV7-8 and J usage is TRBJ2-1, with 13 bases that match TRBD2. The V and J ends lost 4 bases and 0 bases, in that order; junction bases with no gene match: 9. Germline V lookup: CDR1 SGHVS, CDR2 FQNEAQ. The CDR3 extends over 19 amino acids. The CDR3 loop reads CASSSPTSGRPSSYNEQFF. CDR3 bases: TGTGCCAGCAGCTCTCCGACTAGCGGGAGGCCCAGCTCCTACAATGAGCAGTTCTTC.

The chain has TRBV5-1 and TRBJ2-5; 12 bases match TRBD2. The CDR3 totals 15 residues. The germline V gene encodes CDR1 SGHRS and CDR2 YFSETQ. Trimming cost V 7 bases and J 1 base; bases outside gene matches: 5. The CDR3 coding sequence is TGCGCCAGCGGCGGACTAGCGGGACCCCAAGAGACCCAGTACTTC. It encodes CASGGLAGPQETQYF.

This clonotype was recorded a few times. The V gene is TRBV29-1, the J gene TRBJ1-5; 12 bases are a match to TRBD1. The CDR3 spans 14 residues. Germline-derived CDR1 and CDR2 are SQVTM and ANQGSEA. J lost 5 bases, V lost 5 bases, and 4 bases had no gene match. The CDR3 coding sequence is TGCAGCGTTAGGGACAGGGGGCCGTATCAGCCCCAGCATTTT. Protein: CSVRDRGPYQPQHF.

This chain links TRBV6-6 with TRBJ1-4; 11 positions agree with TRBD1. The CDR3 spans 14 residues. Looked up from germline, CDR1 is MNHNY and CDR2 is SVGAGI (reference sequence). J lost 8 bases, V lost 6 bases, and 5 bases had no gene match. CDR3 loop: CASRGDRGVEKLFF. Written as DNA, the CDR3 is TGTGCCAGCAGGGGGGACAGGGGGGTCGAAAAACTGTTTTTT.